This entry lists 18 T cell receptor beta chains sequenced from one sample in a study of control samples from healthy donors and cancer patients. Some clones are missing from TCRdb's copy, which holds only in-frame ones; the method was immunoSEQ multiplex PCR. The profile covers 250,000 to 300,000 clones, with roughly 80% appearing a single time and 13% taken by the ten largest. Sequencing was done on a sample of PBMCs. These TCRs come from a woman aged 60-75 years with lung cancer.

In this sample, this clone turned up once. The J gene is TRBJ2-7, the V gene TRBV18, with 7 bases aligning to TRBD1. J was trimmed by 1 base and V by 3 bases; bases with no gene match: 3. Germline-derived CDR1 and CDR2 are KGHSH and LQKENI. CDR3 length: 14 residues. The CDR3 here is CASSPGTASYEQYF. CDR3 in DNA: TGTGCCAGCTCACCCGGGACAGCTTCCTACGAGCAGTACTTC. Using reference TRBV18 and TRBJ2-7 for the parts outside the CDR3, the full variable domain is NAGVMQNPRHLVRRRGQEARLRCSPMKGHSHVYWYRQLPEEGLKFMVYLQKENIIDESGMPKERFSAEFPKEGPSILRIQQVVRGDSAAYFCASSPGTASYEQYFGPGTRLTVT.

The CDR3 coding sequence is TGTGCCAGCAGCAACAGGGGGCCTGGAAACACCATATATTTT. Amino acid sequence: CASSNRGPGNTIYF. The chain has TRBV9 and TRBJ1-3, with 9 nucleotides matching TRBD1. There are 14 residues in the CDR3. V trimming: 4 bases; J trimming: 2 bases; junction bases outside the gene matches: 1. Germline V CDR1 and CDR2: SGDLS, YYNGEE.

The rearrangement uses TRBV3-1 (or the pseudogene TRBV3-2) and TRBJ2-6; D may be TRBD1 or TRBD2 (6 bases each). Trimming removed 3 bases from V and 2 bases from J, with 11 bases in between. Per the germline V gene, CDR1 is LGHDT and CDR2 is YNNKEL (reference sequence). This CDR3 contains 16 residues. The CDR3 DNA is TGTGCCAGCAGCCATTCCGGGGGCGCTGGGGCCAACGTCCTGACTTTC. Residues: CASSHSGGAGANVLTF.

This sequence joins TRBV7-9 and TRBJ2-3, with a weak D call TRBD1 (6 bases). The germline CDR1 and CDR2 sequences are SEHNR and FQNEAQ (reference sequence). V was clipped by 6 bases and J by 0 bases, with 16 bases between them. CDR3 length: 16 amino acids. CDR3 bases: TGTGCCAGCAGTCGAGATGGGACATTGAGCACAGATACGCAGTATTTT. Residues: CASSRDGTLSTDTQYF.

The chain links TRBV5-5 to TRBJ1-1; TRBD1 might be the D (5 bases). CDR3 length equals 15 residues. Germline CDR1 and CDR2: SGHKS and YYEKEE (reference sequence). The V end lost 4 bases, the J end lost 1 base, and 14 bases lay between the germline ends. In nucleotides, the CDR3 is TGTGCCAGCAGCCGGATGCAGGGTACGAACACTGAAGCTTTCTTT. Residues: CASSRMQGTNTEAFF.

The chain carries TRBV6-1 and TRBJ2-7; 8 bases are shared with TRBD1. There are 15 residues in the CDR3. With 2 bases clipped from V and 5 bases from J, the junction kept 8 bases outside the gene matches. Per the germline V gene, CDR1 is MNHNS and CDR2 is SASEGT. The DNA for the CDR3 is TGTGCCAGCAGTGAAACGGACAGGGTGAGAAACGAGCAGTACTTC. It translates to CASSETDRVRNEQYF.

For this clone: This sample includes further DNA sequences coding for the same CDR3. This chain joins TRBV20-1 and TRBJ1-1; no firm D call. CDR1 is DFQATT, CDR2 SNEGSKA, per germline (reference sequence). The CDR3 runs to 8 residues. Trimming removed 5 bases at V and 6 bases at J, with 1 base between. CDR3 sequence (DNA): TGCAGTGCTTCTGAAGCTTTCTTT. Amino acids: CSASEAFF.

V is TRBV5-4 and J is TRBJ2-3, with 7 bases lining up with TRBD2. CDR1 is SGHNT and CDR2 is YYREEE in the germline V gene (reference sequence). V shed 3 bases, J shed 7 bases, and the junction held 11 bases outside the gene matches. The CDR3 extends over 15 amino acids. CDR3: CASSSGTTGVNTQYF. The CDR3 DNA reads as TGTGCCAGCAGCTCCGGGACTACGGGGGTGAATACGCAGTATTTT.

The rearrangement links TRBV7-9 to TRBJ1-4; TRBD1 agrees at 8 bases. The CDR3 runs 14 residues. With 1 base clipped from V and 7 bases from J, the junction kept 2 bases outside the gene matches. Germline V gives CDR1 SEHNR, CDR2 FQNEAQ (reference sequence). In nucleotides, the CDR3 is TGTGCCAGCAGCTTAGGGGGACAGGCTGAAAAACTGTTTTTT. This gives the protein CASSLGGQAEKLFF.

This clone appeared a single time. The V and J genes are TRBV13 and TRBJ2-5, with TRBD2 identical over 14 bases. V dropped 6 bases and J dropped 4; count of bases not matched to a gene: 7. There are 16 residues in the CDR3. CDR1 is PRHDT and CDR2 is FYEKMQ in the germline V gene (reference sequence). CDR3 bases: TGTGCCAGCAGGCCAGGGACTAGCGGGGGAATAGAGACCCAGTACTTC. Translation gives CASRPGTSGGIETQYF.

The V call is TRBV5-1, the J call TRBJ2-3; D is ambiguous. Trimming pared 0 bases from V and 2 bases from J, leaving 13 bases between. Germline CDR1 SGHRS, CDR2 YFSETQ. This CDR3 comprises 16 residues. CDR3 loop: CASSLGSGPLTDTQYF. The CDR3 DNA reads TGCGCCAGCAGCTTGGGATCAGGACCCCTCACAGATACGCAGTATTTT.

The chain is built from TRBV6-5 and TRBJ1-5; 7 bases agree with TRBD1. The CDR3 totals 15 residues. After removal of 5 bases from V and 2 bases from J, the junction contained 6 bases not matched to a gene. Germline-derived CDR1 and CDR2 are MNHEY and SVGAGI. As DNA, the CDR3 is TGTGCCAGCAGTATAGGGGGCTACGGCAATCAGCCCCAGCATTTT. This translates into CASSIGGYGNQPQHF.

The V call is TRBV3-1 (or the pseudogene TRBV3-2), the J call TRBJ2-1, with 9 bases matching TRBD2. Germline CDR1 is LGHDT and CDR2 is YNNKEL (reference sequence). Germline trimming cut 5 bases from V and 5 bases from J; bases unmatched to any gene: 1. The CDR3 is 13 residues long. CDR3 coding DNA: TGTGCCAGCAGCGGACTAGCGCACAATGAGCAGTTCTTC. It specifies CASSGLAHNEQFF.

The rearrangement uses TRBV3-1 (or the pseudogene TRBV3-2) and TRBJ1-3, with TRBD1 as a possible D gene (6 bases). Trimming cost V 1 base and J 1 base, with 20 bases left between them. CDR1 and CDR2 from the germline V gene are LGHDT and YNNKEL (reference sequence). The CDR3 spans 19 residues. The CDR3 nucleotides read TGTGCCAGCAGCCAAGGTCCCCTCGGCAAAACAGGGTCTGGAAACACCATATATTTT. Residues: CASSQGPLGKTGSGNTIYF.

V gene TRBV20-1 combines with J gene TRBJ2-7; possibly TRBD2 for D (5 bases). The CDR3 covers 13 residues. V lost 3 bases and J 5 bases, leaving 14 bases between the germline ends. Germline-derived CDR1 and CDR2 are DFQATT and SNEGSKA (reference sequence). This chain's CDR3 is CSASSPRGDEQYF. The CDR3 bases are TGCAGTGCTAGTAGCCCACGGGGTGACGAGCAGTACTTC.

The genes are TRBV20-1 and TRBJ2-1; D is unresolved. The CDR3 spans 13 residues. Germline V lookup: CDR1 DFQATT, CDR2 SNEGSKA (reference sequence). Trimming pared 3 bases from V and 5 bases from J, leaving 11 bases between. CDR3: CSASSGRHNEQFF. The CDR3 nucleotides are TGCAGTGCTAGTTCGGGCCGCCACAATGAGCAGTTCTTC.

The CDR3 loop reads CASSSTGQRGTDTQYF. The CDR3 DNA reads TGTGCCAGCTCTAGTACAGGGCAACGAGGGACAGATACGCAGTATTTT. The chain joins TRBV18 to TRBJ2-3, with D possibly TRBD1 on 6 matching bases. Between the trimmed V and J ends, which lost 6 bases and 3 bases, there was a span of 19 bases. The CDR3 spans 16 residues. In germline, CDR1 is KGHSH, CDR2 LQKENI.

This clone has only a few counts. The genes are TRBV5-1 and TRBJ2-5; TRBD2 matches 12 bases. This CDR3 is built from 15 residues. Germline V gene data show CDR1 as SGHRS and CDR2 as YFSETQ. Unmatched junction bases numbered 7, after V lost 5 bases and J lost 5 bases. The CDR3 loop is CASSSDGTSGETQYF. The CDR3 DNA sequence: TGCGCCAGCAGTTCTGACGGGACTAGCGGGGAGACCCAGTACTTC. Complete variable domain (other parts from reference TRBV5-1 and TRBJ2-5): KAGVTQTPRYLIKTRGQQVTLSCSPISGHRSVSWYQQTPGQGLQFLFEYFSETQRNKGNFPGRFSGRQFSNSRSEMNVSTLELGDSALYLCASSSDGTSGETQYFGPGTRLLVL.